This paragraph covers one T cell receptor beta chain sequence. Germline CDR1 and CDR2: SGHRS and YFSETQ. The CDR3 has 17 amino acids. The V and J ends lost 3 bases and 2 bases respectively, with 15 bases between them. The data were taken from a study of T cells in localized non-small cell lung cancer. The assay was immunoSEQ multiplex PCR, and TCRdb's table has in-frame clones only and misses some. This sample has some 33,000 clones, with about 90% found just once. The TCR comes from a man aged 40 to 70 with stage II lung adenocarcinoma. Sequencing was performed on PBMCs, taken before any cancer treatment. The V call is TRBV5-1, the J call TRBJ2-6; unclear D gene. In DNA form, the CDR3 reads TGCGCCAGCAGCTCCGATCAATCGGGTACTGGGGCCAACGTCCTGACTTTC. Its translation is CASSSDQSGTGANVLTF.